This T cell receptor beta chain was captured in a study of blood T cell repertoires in COVID-19. As for the study in general: From the United States, Italy and Spain came samples of acute and convalescent COVID-19. T cells, B-cell-depleted T cells, or PBMCs provided the cDNA or gDNA that served as material.

While infection was still active, Seattle patients were enrolled and then followed longitudinally. Between the trimmed V and J ends, which lost 0 bases and 4 bases, there was a span of 13 bases. CDR1 is SGHRS, CDR2 YFSETQ, per germline. The CDR3 contains 15 residues. Source study methods: Amplified reference gene primers provided the basis for estimating nucleated cell counts. TCRdb's copy holds only in-frame clones and misses some; the assay was immunoSEQ multiplex PCR. V, J and clone size derive from that table, while D and trimming were established from the DNA sequence. The table records roughly 130,000 clones, around 79% of them present only once.

The sample taken for sequencing was peripheral blood. V usage is TRBV5-1 and J usage is TRBJ1-2, with a weak D call TRBD1 (6 bases). The origin of this receptor is a woman aged 70 to 79 with COVID-19, enrolled during active disease. The CDR3 protein is CASSLEVTGLYGYTF. For the CDR3, the DNA is TGCGCCAGCAGCTTGGAGGTGACAGGACTCTATGGCTACACCTTC.